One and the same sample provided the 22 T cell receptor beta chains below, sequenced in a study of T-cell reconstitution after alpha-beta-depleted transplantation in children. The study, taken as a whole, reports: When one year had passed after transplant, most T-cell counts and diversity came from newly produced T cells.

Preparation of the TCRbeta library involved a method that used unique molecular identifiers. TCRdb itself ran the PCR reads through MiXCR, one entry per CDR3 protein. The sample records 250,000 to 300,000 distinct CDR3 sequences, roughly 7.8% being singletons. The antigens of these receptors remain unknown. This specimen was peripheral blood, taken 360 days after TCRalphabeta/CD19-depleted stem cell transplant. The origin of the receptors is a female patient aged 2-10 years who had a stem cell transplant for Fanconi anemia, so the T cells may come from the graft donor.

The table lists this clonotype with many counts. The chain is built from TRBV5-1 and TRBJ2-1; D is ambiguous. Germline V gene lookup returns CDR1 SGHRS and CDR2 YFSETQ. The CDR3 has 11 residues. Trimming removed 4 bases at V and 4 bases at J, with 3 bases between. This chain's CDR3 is CASSRYNEQFF. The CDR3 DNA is TGCGCCAGCAGCCGGTACAATGAGCAGTTCTTC. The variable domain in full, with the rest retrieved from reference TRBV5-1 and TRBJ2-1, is KAGVTQTPRYLIKTRGQQVTLSCSPISGHRSVSWYQQTPGQGLQFLFEYFSETQRNKGNFPGRFSGRQFSNSRSEMNVSTLELGDSALYLCASSRYNEQFFGPGTRLTVL.

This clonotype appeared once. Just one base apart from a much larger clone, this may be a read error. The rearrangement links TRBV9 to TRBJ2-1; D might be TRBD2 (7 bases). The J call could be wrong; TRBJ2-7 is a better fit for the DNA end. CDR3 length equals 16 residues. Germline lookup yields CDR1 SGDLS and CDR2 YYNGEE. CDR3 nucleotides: TGTGCCAGCAGCGTAGAGGGGGGGGTGTCCTACAATGAGCAGTACTTC. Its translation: CASSVEGGVSYNEQYF.

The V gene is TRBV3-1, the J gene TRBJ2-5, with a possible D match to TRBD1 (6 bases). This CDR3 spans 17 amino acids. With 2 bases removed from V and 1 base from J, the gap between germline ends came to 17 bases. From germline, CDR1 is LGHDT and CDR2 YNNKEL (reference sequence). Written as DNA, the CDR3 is TGTGCCAGCAGCCAAATCGGGACAAGTATCTTCCAAGAGACCCAGTACTTC. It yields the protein CASSQIGTSIFQETQYF.

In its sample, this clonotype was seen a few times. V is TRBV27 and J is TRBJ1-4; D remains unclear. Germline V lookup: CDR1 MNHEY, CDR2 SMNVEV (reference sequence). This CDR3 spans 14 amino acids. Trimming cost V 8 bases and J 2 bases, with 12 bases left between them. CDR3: CASWDLRTNEKLFF. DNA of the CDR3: TGTGCCAGCTGGGATCTTCGGACTAATGAAAAACTGTTTTTT.

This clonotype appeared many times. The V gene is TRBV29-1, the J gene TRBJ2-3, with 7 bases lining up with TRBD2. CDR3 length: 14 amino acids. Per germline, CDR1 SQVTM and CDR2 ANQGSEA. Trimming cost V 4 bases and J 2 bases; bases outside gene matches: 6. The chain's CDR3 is CSVVSSGPTDTQYF. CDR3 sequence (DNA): TGCAGCGTTGTGTCTAGCGGACCCACAGATACGCAGTATTTT.

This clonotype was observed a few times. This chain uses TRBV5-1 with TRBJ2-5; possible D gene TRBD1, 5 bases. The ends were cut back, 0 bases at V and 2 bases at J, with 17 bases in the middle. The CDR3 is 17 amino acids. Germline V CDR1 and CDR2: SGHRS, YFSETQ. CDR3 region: CASSLVRAGMGQETQYF. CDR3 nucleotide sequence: TGCGCCAGCAGCTTGGTACGGGCAGGGATGGGGCAAGAGACCCAGTACTTC.

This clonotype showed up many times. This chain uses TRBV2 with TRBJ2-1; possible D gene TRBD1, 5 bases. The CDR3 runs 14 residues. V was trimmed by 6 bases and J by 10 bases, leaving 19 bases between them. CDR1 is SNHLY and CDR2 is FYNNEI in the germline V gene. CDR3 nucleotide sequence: TGTGCCAGCAGCCCCGACGGTCCTCCAGGGGAGCAGTTCTTC. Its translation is CASSPDGPPGEQFF.

The CDR3 DNA reads as TGTGCCAGCAGCCAGACTCTCGGTAGTAATGAAAAACTGTTTTTT. Its translation: CASSQTLGSNEKLFF. The rearrangement links TRBV3-1 to TRBJ1-4; no firm D call. Per germline, CDR1 LGHDT and CDR2 YNNKEL (reference sequence). The CDR3 has 15 residues. The V end was cut by 3 bases, the J end by 4 bases, with 12 bases between. Based on the CDR3 plus reference TRBV3-1 and TRBJ1-4, the full variable domain is DTAVSQTPKYLVTQMGNDKSIKCEQNLGHDTMYWYKQDSKKFLKIMFSYNNKELIINETVPNRFSPKSPDKAHLNLHINSLELGDSAVYFCASSQTLGSNEKLFFGSGTQLSVL.

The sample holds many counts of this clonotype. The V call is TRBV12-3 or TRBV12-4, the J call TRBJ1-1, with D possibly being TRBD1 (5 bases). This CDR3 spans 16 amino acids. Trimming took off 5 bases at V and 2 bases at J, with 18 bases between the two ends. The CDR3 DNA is TGTGCCAGCAGTCCCCCCCAGGGTCCCTCTAACACTGAAGCTTTCTTT. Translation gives CASSPPQGPSNTEAFF.

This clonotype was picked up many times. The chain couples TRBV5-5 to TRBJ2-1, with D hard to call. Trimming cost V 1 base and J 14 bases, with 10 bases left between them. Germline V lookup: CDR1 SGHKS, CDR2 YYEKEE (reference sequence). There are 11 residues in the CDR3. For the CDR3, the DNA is TGTGCCAGCAGCTTGTCGGTAGGCGAGTTCTTC. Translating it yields CASSLSVGEFF.

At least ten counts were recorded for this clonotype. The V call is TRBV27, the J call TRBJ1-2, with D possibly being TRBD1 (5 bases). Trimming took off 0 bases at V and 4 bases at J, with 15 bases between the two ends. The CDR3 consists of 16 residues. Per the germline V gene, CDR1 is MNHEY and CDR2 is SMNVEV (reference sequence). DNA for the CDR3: TGTGCCAGCAGTTTATCAGGGGCGGGACGGCTCTATGGCTACACCTTC. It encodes CASSLSGAGRLYGYTF.

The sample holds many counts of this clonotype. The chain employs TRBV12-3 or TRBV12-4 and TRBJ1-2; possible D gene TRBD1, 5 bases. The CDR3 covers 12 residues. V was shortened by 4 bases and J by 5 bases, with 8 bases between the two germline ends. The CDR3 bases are TGTGCCAGCAGTTCAGGGCAATATGGCTACACCTTC. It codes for CASSSGQYGYTF.

Written as DNA, the CDR3 is TGCAGCGTAACCTGGGGCGAAGGTGGCACCATATATTTT. It encodes CSVTWGEGGTIYF. The chain joins TRBV29-1 to TRBJ1-3; TRBD1 is a possible D gene (5 bases). CDR3 length: 13 residues. The germline gives CDR1 SQVTM, CDR2 ANQGSEA. Trimming stripped 6 bases from V and 9 bases from J, with 18 bases between.

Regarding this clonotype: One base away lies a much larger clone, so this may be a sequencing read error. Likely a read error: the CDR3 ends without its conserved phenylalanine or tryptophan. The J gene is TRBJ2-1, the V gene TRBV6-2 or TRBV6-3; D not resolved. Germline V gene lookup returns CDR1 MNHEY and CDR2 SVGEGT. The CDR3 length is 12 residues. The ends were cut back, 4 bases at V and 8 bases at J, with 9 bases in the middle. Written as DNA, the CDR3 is TGTGCCAGCAGTTTCTTAGTAGATGAGCAGTTCCTC. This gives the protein CASSFLVDEQFL.

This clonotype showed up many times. This chain's CDR3 is CASSPTTLGLGFTDTQYF. The CDR3 coding sequence is TGTGCCAGCAGCCCGACGACTTTAGGACTAGGATTCACAGATACGCAGTATTTT. The chain links TRBV7-2 to TRBJ2-3; 7 positions agree with TRBD2. The CDR3 extends over 18 amino acids. J was trimmed by 2 bases and V by 5 bases; bases with no gene match: 16. CDR1 is SGHTA, CDR2 FQGNSA, per germline.

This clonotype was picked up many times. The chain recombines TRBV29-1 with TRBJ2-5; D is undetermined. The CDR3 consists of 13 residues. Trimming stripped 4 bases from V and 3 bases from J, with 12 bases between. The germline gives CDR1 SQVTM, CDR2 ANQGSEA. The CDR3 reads CSVGWVIKETQYF. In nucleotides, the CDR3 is TGCAGCGTTGGGTGGGTTATAAAAGAGACCCAGTACTTC.

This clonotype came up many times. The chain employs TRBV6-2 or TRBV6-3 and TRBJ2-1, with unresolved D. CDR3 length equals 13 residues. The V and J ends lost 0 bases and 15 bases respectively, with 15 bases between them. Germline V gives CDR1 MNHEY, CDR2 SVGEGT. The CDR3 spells CASSYSNSAYWFF. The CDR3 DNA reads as TGTGCCAGCAGTTACTCGAATAGTGCGTACTGGTTCTTC.

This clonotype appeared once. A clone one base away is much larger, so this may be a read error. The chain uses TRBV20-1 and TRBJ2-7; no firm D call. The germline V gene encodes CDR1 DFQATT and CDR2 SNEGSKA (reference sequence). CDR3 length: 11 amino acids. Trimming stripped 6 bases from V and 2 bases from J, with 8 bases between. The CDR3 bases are TGCAGTGCACGGCAAGCCTACGAGCAGTACTTC. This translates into CSARQAYEQYF.

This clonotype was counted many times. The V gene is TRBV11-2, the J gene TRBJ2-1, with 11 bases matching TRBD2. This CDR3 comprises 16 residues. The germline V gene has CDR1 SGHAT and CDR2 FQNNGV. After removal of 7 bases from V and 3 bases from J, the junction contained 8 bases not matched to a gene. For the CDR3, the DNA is TGTGCCAGCATGGGGCTAGCGGGGGGTTTCTACAATGAGCAGTTCTTC. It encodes CASMGLAGGFYNEQFF.

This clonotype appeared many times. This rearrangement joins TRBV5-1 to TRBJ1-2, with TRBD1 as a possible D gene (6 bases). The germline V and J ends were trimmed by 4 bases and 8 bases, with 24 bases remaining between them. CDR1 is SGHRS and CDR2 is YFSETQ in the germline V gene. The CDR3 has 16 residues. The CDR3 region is CASSLTSITGSDGYTF. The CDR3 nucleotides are TGCGCCAGCAGCCTCACATCGATCACAGGGTCTGACGGCTACACCTTC.

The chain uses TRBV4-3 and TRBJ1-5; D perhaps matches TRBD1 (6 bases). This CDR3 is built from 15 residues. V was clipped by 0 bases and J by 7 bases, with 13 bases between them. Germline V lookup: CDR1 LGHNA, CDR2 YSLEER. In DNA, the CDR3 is TGCGCCAGCAGCCAAGAGGCACAGGGTGGACAGCCCCAGCATTTT. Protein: CASSQEAQGGQPQHF.

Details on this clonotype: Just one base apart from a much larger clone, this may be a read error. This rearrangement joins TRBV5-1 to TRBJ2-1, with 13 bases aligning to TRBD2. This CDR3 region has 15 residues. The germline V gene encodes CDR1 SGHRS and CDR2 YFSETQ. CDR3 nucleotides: TGCTCCAGCAGCTTACTAGCGGGGGGGATTCCTGAGCAGTTCTTC. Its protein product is CSSSLLAGGIPEQFF. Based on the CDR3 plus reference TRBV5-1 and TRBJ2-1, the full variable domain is KAGVTQTPRYLIKTRGQQVTLSCSPISGHRSVSWYQQTPGQGLQFLFEYFSETQRNKGNFPGRFSGRQFSNSRSEMNVSTLELGDSALYLCSSSLLAGGIPEQFFGPGTRLTVL.